These 10 T cell receptor beta chains originate from one sample sequenced in a study of shared clonotypes between healthy human individuals. The assay was immunoSEQ multiplex PCR, and TCRdb's table has in-frame clones only and misses some. The sample contains millions of clones, roughly 96% of which appear only once. The sample taken for sequencing was naive CD4+ T cells sorted from blood. Stated subset: CD45RA+ positively selected. All receptors come from a man aged 18 to 30 in good health.

The genes are TRBV6-1 and TRBJ1-5; D is ambiguous. CDR3 length: 16 residues. CDR1 and CDR2 from the germline V gene are MNHNS and SASEGT. With 1 base removed from V and 1 base from J, the gap between germline ends came to 11 bases. In DNA form, the CDR3 reads TGTGCCAGCAGTGAAGTCCGTTGGGAAAGCAATCAGCCCCAGCATTTT. This translates into CASSEVRWESNQPQHF.

The chain has TRBV27 and TRBJ2-1; D may correspond to TRBD1 or TRBD2 (5 bases each). CDR3 length: 15 residues. The germline gives CDR1 MNHEY, CDR2 SMNVEV (reference sequence). V was cut by 1 base and J by 8 bases, with 15 bases left in between. The CDR3 reads CASSLWGSRGDEQFF. DNA for the CDR3: TGTGCCAGCAGTTTATGGGGCTCCCGGGGCGATGAGCAGTTCTTC.

The chain recombines TRBV10-1 with TRBJ2-5; 9 positions agree with TRBD2. V shed 0 bases and J 5 bases; nucleotides not matched to a gene: 4. Germline V gene lookup returns CDR1 WNHNN and CDR2 SYGVQD (reference sequence). The CDR3 is 15 residues long. CDR3 protein: CASSESSGSLETQYF. In nucleotides, the CDR3 is TGCGCCAGCAGTGAGTCTAGCGGGAGTCTTGAGACCCAGTACTTC.

V gene TRBV28 combines with J gene TRBJ2-7, with 8 positions matching TRBD1. The germline V gene has CDR1 MDHEN and CDR2 SYDVKM. V was pared by 3 bases and J by 3 bases, with 16 bases of the junction left unmatched. This CDR3 is 18 amino acids long. The CDR3 loop is CASSFGGQGSKWNYEQYF. In DNA form, the CDR3 reads TGTGCCAGCAGTTTTGGTGGACAGGGATCAAAATGGAACTACGAGCAGTACTTC.

The CDR3 spells CASSLEGPSGNEQFF. DNA of the CDR3: TGTGCCAGCAGCTTAGAAGGGCCATCGGGCAATGAGCAGTTCTTC. The chain combines TRBV11-3 with TRBJ2-1; D is ambiguous. The V end lost 0 bases, the J end lost 6 bases, and 12 bases lay between the germline ends. The CDR3 is 15 amino acids. Germline assignment: CDR1 SGHNT and CDR2 YENEEA. The variable domain in full, completed from reference TRBV11-3 and TRBJ2-1, reads EAGVVQSPRYKIIEKKQPVAFWCNPISGHNTLYWYLQNLGQGPELLIRYENEEAVDDSQLPKDRFSAERLKGVDSTLKIQPAELGDSAVYLCASSLEGPSGNEQFFGPGTRLTVL.

The rearrangement uses TRBV7-3 and TRBJ2-2, with 10 bases that match TRBD1. V lost 5 bases and J lost 5; bases outside the gene matches: 8. The CDR3 spans 16 residues. The germline CDR1 and CDR2 sequences are SGHTA and FQGTGA. Here the CDR3 reads CASSPGGTGVTGELFF. The DNA for the CDR3 is TGTGCCAGCAGCCCAGGCGGGACAGGGGTTACCGGGGAGCTGTTTTTT.

V gene TRBV19 combines with J gene TRBJ2-1; the D is unclear. The CDR3 spans 18 residues. Germline loops: CDR1 LNHDA, CDR2 SQIVND (reference sequence). With 3 bases removed from V and 8 bases from J, the gap between germline ends came to 26 bases. The chain's CDR3 is CASSMVLAAPRTQDEQFF. For the CDR3, the DNA is TGTGCCAGTAGTATGGTTTTGGCGGCTCCCAGGACCCAGGATGAGCAGTTCTTC.

The V gene is TRBV25-1, the J gene TRBJ2-5; D possibly corresponds to TRBD2 (5 bases). Germline assignment: CDR1 MGHDK and CDR2 SYGVNS. The CDR3 has 14 amino acids. Between the trimmed V and J ends, which lost 4 bases and 5 bases, there was a span of 14 bases. Written as DNA, the CDR3 is TGTGCCAGCAGTGTTGCGGGTAGCCGGGAGACCCAGTACTTC. Its protein product is CASSVAGSRETQYF.

V and J are TRBV7-9 and TRBJ1-2; D gene ambiguous. The CDR3 has 14 amino acids. Germline V CDR1 and CDR2: SEHNR, FQNEAQ (reference sequence). Trimming stripped 4 bases from V and 4 bases from J, with 13 bases between. Here the CDR3 reads CASSSAGGSYGYTF. DNA of the CDR3: TGTGCCAGCAGCTCGGCTGGCGGGTCCTATGGCTACACCTTC.

The V gene is TRBV14, the J gene TRBJ1-6; unclear D gene. CDR1 is SGHDN and CDR2 is FVKESK in the germline V gene. The CDR3 has 14 amino acids. Trimming stripped 5 bases from V and 8 bases from J, with 13 bases between. In nucleotides, the CDR3 is TGTGCCAGCAGCGGGGTCAATGTATATTCACCCCTCCACTTT. This translates into CASSGVNVYSPLHF.